The 6 T cell receptor beta chains below come from one sample, sequenced in a study of blood T cell repertoires in COVID-19. Data came from immunoSEQ multiplex PCR; TCRdb stores just in-frame clones and leaves some out. Of 70,000 to 95,000 clones in the sample, approximately 80% were seen once. Sequenced sample: peripheral blood. Receptors originate from a woman between 65 and 79 years old with acute or convalescent COVID-19.

This clone was counted once. This chain joins TRBV21-1 and TRBJ2-4; the table assigns TRBD2, which was not confirmed against the DNA. TRBV21-1 is a pseudogene. The CDR3 has 13 residues. CDR3 DNA sequence: TGTGCCAGCAGCGAGGAGGGTTCAGACATTCAGTACTTC. This translates into CASSEEGSDIQYF.

The chain joins TRBV5-1 to TRBJ1-4, with 10 bases matching TRBD1. With V trimmed by 3 bases and J by 3 bases, 8 bases remained unmatched. The CDR3 is 17 residues long. Germline V gene lookup returns CDR1 SGHRS and CDR2 YFSETQ. The DNA for the CDR3 is TGCGCCAGCAGCTCCCGGGACAGGGGAAATTCTAATGAAAAACTGTTTTTT. Translation gives CASSSRDRGNSNEKLFF.

The chain carries TRBV28 and TRBJ1-2; the match to TRBD1 covers 7 bases. The CDR3 spans 16 residues. The V and J ends lost 0 bases and 8 bases, in that order; junction bases with no gene match: 12. Per the germline V gene, CDR1 is MDHEN and CDR2 is SYDVKM. CDR3 sequence (DNA): TGTGCCAGCAGTTTATGGGTGTCGTCAGGGGGAGGCGGCTACACCTTC. Translating gives CASSLWVSSGGGGYTF.

The chain combines TRBV27 with TRBJ2-1; 9 positions agree with TRBD1. Germline CDR1 MNHEY, CDR2 SMNVEV (reference sequence). V shed 8 bases and J 3 bases; nucleotides not matched to a gene: 2. CDR3 size: 13 residues. CDR3 nucleotide sequence: TGTGCCAGCGGGGGACAGGGCTACAATGAGCAGTTCTTC. Translated, it gives CASGGQGYNEQFF.

The rearrangement joins TRBV5-1 to TRBJ2-2; the match to TRBD2 covers 10 bases. Trimming removed 0 bases from V and 7 bases from J; junction bases left unmatched: 9. The V gene's germline CDR1 is SGHRS and CDR2 YFSETQ. The CDR3 sequence is 17 residues long. CDR3 in amino acids: CASSLVASGSKIGELFF. The DNA of the CDR3 is TGCGCCAGCAGCTTGGTAGCTAGCGGGAGTAAGATCGGGGAGCTGTTTTTT.

The gene calls are TRBV6-5 and TRBJ1-1, with D hard to call. Trimming shortened V by 0 bases and J by 0 bases, and 8 bases separated the two germline ends. CDR1 is MNHEY and CDR2 is SVGAGI in the germline V gene. The CDR3 spans 15 residues. The CDR3 loop reads CASSYSLSMNTEAFF. The CDR3 nucleotides are TGTGCCAGCAGTTACTCCCTTTCTATGAACACTGAAGCTTTCTTT.